A selection of T cell receptor beta chains follows, all from one sample in a study of T cells in Graves' hyperthyroidism and ophthalmopathy. One entry per CDR3 protein results from TCRdb running MiXCR on the multiplex PCR reads. This sample has 500,000 to 650,000 distinct CDR3 sequences, with around 20% found just once. The sequencing input was blood. These receptor sequences come from a middle-aged man with Graves' ophthalmopathy. Both conserved end residues are part of each CDR3. The D gene is left open where the match is weak. Size values are once, few and many counts, or a class for expanded clones, and some rows have none.

DNA	CDR3	V	J	size	D
TGTGCCAGCAGTACATCGTCTAGCGGGAGGCTCGAGCAGTACTTC	CASSTSSSGRLEQYF	TRBV28	TRBJ2-7	many	TRBD2
TGTGCCAGCAGCTCGGGACAGGGGGTAGACATTCAGTACTTC	CASSSGQGVDIQYF	TRBV7-6	TRBJ2-4	NA	TRBD1
TGTGCCAGCAGTCCGACAGGGCCCGAGTTCGGTGAGCAGTTCTTC	CASSPTGPEFGEQFF	TRBV6-2/TRBV6-3	TRBJ2-1	many	TRBD1
TGTGCCAGCAGCCCACTTCCGGGACTTTCCACAGATACGCAGTATTTT	CASSPLPGLSTDTQYF	TRBV12-3/TRBV12-4	TRBJ2-3	many	NA
TGTGCCAGCAGTTTCGGGGTCCGCAGTAGCGAGCAGTTCTTC	CASSFGVRSSEQFF	TRBV12-3/TRBV12-4	TRBJ2-1	NA	NA
TGTGCCAGCAGTGTTTCGGGGGTAGAGACCCAGTACTTC	CASSVSGVETQYF	TRBV2	TRBJ2-5	many	NA
TGCAGTGCTAGACGGAGGGTAGCTGGAAACACCATATATTTT	CSARRRVAGNTIYF	TRBV20-1	TRBJ1-3	NA	NA
TGCGCCAGCAGCTTGGCTGACAGGGCGGAGACCCAGTACTTC	CASSLADRAETQYF	TRBV5-1	TRBJ2-5	NA	TRBD1
TGCAGTGCTAGAGATGTACAGTCCCAAGAGACCCAGTACTTC	CSARDVQSQETQYF	TRBV20-1	TRBJ2-5	many	NA
TGTGCCAGCAGTACCCGGACTAGCGGGCTCACAGATACGCAGTATTTT	CASSTRTSGLTDTQYF	TRBV12-3/TRBV12-4	TRBJ2-3	NA	TRBD2
TGTGCCAGCAGCCGCTATTCTTCCACCGGGGAGCTGTTTTTT	CASSRYSSTGELFF	TRBV5-6	TRBJ2-2	NA	NA
TGTGCCAGCTCACCATTGTCGGAGCCGATGGGTGGGCAGTTCTTC	CASSPLSEPMGGQFF	TRBV18	TRBJ2-1	NA	NA
TGTGCCATCAGTGAGTCAAAAGGCTATGGCTACACCTTC	CAISESKGYGYTF	TRBV10-3	TRBJ1-2	many	NA
TGCAGCGTTGCGACTAGCGGGAGTTTCTACGAGCAGTACTTC	CSVATSGSFYEQYF	TRBV29-1	TRBJ2-7	NA	TRBD2
TGTGCCTTCCAGACAGGGTATAATGGCTACACCTTC	CAFQTGYNGYTF	TRBV30	TRBJ1-2	many	TRBD1
TGTGCCAGCAGCACATCTCAACTAGCGGGAGTGAATTCAGATACGCAGTATTTT	CASSTSQLAGVNSDTQYF	TRBV7-2	TRBJ2-3	many	TRBD2
TGTGCCAGCAGCCAGGGGACAACTCTTGAGCAGTTCTTC	CASSQGTTLEQFF	TRBV7-8	TRBJ2-1	many	NA
TGTGCCAGCACCTACGGGACTAGCGAGGGAGATACGCAGTATTTT	CASTYGTSEGDTQYF	TRBV6-2/TRBV6-3	TRBJ2-3	many	TRBD2
TGCAGTGCTAGAGATCTTCGAGGACAGTTTTACGAGCAGTACTTC	CSARDLRGQFYEQYF	TRBV20-1	TRBJ2-7	NA	NA
TGCAGCGTTACCGAAAACACTGAAGCTTTCTTT	CSVTENTEAFF	TRBV29-1	TRBJ1-1	NA	NA
TGTGCCAGCAGCTTAGGATTAGGACTACACACAGATACGCAGTATTTT	CASSLGLGLHTDTQYF	TRBV7-3	TRBJ2-3	NA	NA
TGTGCCAGCAGTCACCCGGCTTGGGCCGGGGAGCTGTTTTTT	CASSHPAWAGELFF	TRBV27	TRBJ2-2	NA	NA
TGTGCCAGCAGCCAGCGGTTGCTGAACACTGAAGCTTTCTTT	CASSQRLLNTEAFF	TRBV13	TRBJ1-1	NA	NA
TGCGCCAGCAGCCAACGGGGGGGAGGGGTTATAACTGAAGCTTTCTTT	CASSQRGGGVITEAFF	TRBV4-3	TRBJ1-1	NA	NA
TGTGCCAGCAGCTTTGATACTAGCGGCTACAATGAGCAGTTCTTC	CASSFDTSGYNEQFF	TRBV7-2	TRBJ2-1	few	TRBD2
TGTGCCAGCAGCTCGGACAGGGGAATCGGGGGCTACACCTTC	CASSSDRGIGGYTF	TRBV7-2	TRBJ1-2	NA	TRBD1
TGTGCCAGCAGTGGGGAGAGTGGTAGTCAGCCCCAGCATTTT	CASSGESGSQPQHF	TRBV2	TRBJ1-5	NA	NA
TGCAGCGCCAGACATTCCGGGGAGCTGTTTTTT	CSARHSGELFF	TRBV29-1	TRBJ2-2	few	NA
TGTGCCAGCGGACGGATAACTCACAATGAGCAGTTCTTC	CASGRITHNEQFF	TRBV5-6	TRBJ2-1	many	NA
TGCGCCAGCAGCCCGGGGGGACCTAACACAGATACGCAGTATTTT	CASSPGGPNTDTQYF	TRBV5-1	TRBJ2-3	few	TRBD2